The 4 T cell receptor beta chains given below trace back to one sample, sequenced in a study of T cell repertoires in cytomegalovirus infection. Their cognate antigens are unknown. TCRdb reprocessed the reads with MiXCR, giving one entry per CDR3 protein. The sample has roughly 990,000 distinct CDR3 sequences, 31% seen once; the top ten hold over 12%. The sample was cultured CD8+ T cells from PBMCs, taken from culture after CMV antigen stimulation. These receptors were obtained from a human donor in good health (CMV status not recorded). Some clones in this sample may be carry-over from other donors' samples.

The chain combines TRBV29-1 with TRBJ2-7; tentative D call: TRBD1 (6 bases). Germline CDR1 is SQVTM and CDR2 is ANQGSEA. V shed 7 bases and J shed 0 bases, with 13 bases lying between them. The CDR3 runs 13 residues. This CDR3 is CSARKQGSYEQYF. DNA for the CDR3: TGCAGCGCGCGAAAACAGGGCTCCTACGAGCAGTACTTC.

This clonotype was picked up a small number of times. The CDR3 nucleotides are TGTGCCAGCAGTTATGACATGAATGAGCAGTTCTTC. Translated: CASSYDMNEQFF. The genes are TRBV6-5 and TRBJ2-1; D unresolved. The CDR3 sequence is 12 residues long. V lost 3 bases and J 7 bases, leaving 7 bases between the germline ends. Germline CDR1 MNHEY, CDR2 SVGAGI.

This chain links TRBV7-2 with TRBJ1-6, with 9 bases aligning to TRBD1. CDR3 length: 13 amino acids. Germline V gene lookup returns CDR1 SGHTA and CDR2 FQGNSA. After removal of 8 bases from V and 9 bases from J, the junction contained 5 bases not matched to a gene. The CDR3 region is CASSTGGSSPLHF. Written as DNA, the CDR3 is TGTGCCAGCTCGACAGGGGGTAGTTCACCCCTCCACTTT. The whole variable domain, filled in from reference TRBV7-2 and TRBJ1-6, reads GAGVSQSPSNKVTEKGKDVELRCDPISGHTALYWYRQSLGQGLEFLIYFQGNSAPDKSGLPSDRFSAERTGGSVSTLTIQRTQQEDSAVYLCASSTGGSSPLHFGNGTRLTVT.

This chain links TRBV19 with TRBJ1-1, with D maybe TRBD1 (5 bases). The CDR3 spans 16 residues. The germline V gene has CDR1 LNHDA and CDR2 SQIVND (reference sequence). Trimming removed 1 base at V and 5 bases at J, with 17 bases between. DNA for the CDR3: TGTGCCAGTAGTATAGGAAGGGGCGAAGAGCCAACTGAAGCTTTCTTT. This codes for CASSIGRGEEPTEAFF.